This T cell receptor (beta chain) was documented in a study of blood T cells in healthy people across ages. Deletions cut 6 bases from V and 3 bases from J, with 11 bases between. Germline V CDR1 and CDR2: MNHEY, SVGEGT. CDR3 size: 13 residues. The individuals who served as donors were healthy Caucasians living in Russia, aged about 6 to 100. Primers used in a second PCR of roughly 6 to 12 cycles were a sample-barcoded 5' primer and a J-beta primer mix. MiXCR, run by TCRdb on the 5' RACE reads, gives a single entry per CDR3 protein. The data contain approximately 2,000,000 distinct CDR3 sequences, around 40% of them singletons. The sample holds many counts of this clonotype.

The receptor's source is a human donor in good health. V and J are TRBV6-2 or TRBV6-3 and TRBJ1-1; D gene unclear. The sequenced sample was blood. DNA of the CDR3: TGTGCCAGCAGCTACCTCCGGGACACTGAAGCTTTCTTT. Translation gives CASSYLRDTEAFF.